This TCR beta chain was sequenced for a study of shared clonotypes between healthy human individuals. Points on this clone: What it binds is unknown.

Per the study methods: Filtering differed for immunoSEQ, which gave only junction sequences without quality scores. TCRdb keeps only in-frame clones here, not all; method: immunoSEQ multiplex PCR. That table furnishes V, J and clone size, whereas the DNA furnished D and trimming. The sample records around 1,900,000 clones, just under 95% being singletons. Cells designated naive CD8 were CD45RO-negative and were positively selected for CCR7, with terminally differentiated effector memory CD45RA+ cells excluded. Trimming left V 5 bases short and J 2 bases short, with 13 bases between. CDR3 length: 15 residues. CDR1 is LNHDA and CDR2 is SQIVND in the germline V gene (reference sequence). The study's findings and limits: The small donor group covered limited genetic and exposure diversity. Of the naive CD4 clonotypes, roughly 5.5% were shared across a handful of donors.

The sequence was obtained from a man between 18 and 35 years old in good health. Some clones in this sample may be carry-over from other donors' samples. The rearrangement uses TRBV19 and TRBJ2-1; tentatively, D is TRBD2 (6 bases). The sequenced sample consisted of naive CD8+ T cells from PBMCs. DNA of the CDR3: TGTGCCAGTAGTGCTTGGAGGGGACCCTACAATGAGCAGTTCTTC. This translates into CASSAWRGPYNEQFF.